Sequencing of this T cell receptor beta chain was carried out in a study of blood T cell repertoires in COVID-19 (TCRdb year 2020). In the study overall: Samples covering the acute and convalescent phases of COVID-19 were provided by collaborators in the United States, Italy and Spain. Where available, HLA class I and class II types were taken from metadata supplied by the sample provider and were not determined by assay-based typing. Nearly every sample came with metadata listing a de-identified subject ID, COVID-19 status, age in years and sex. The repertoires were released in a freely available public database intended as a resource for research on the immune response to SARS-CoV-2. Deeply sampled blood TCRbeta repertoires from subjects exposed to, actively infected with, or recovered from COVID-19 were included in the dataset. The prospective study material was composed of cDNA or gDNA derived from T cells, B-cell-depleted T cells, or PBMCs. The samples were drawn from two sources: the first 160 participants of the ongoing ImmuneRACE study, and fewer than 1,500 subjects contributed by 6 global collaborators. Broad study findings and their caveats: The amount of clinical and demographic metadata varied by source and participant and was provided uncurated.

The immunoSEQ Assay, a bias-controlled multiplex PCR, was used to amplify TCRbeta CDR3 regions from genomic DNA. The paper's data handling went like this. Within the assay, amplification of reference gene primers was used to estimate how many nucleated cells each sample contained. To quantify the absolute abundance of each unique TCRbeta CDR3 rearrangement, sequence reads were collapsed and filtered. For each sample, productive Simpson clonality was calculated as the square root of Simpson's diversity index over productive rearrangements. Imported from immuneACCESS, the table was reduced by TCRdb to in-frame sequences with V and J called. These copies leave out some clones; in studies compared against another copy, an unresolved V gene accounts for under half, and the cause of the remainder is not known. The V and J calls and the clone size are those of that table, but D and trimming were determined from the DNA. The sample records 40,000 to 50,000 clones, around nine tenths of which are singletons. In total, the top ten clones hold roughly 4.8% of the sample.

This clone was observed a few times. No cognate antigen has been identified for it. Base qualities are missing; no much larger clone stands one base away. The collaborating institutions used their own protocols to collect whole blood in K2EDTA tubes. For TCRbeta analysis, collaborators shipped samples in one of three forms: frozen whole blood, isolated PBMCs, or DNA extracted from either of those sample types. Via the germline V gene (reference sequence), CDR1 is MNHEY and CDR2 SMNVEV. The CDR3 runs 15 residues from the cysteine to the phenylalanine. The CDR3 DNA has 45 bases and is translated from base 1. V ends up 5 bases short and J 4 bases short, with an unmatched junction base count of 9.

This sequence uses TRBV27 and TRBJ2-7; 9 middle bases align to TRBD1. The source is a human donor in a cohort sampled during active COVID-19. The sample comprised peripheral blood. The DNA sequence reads TGTGCCAGCAGTAACGGACAGGGGTTAAGGTACGAGCAGTACTTC. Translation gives CASSNGQGLRYEQYF.